This T cell receptor (beta chain) was captured in a study of PD-1 blockade in mismatch repair-deficient tumors. Study-wide context: Patients had approximately 12 mismatch repair-deficient cancer types and were previously treated and progressing. Study outcomes and limitations: Tumor-resident clones, often undetectable pretreatment in blood, expanded then contracted after pembrolizumab.

The CDR3 is 13 amino acids. V gave up 2 bases and J gave up 4 bases, with 7 bases separating them. Germline CDR1 and CDR2: MDHEN and SYDVKM. With respect to this clone: Its matching antigen is unknown.

Sequencing was performed with immunoSEQ multiplex PCR; in TCRdb, only in-frame clones are kept and a portion is missing. The table shows tens of thousands of clones, with about 84% occurring only once. PCR or immunohistochemistry showed mismatch repair deficiency in every enrolled patient. This specimen was peripheral blood, taken 12 weeks after starting pembrolizumab. The receptor's source is an adult with mismatch repair-deficient cancer. The V call is TRBV28, the J call TRBJ2-3; perhaps TRBD1 as D (5 bases). CDR3 nucleotides: TGTGCCAGCAGTTTAGGGGCCCCAGATACGCAGTATTTT. Encoded protein: CASSLGAPDTQYF. Full variable domain (rest looked up from reference TRBV28 and TRBJ2-3): DVKVTQSSRYLVKRTGEKVFLECVQDMDHENMFWYRQDPGLGLRLIYFSYDVKMKEKGDIPEGYSVSREKKERFSLILESASTNQTSMYLCASSLGAPDTQYFGPGTRLTVL.